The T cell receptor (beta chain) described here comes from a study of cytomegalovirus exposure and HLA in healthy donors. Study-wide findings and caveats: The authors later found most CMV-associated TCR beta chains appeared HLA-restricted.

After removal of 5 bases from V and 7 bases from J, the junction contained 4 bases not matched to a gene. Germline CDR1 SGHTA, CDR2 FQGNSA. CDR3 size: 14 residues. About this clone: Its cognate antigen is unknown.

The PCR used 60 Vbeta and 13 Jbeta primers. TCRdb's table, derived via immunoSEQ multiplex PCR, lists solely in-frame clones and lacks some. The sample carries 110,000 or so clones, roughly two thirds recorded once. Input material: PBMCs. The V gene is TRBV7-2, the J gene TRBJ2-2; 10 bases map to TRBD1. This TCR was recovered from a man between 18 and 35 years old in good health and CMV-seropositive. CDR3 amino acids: CASSRDRGGGELFF. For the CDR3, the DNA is TGTGCCAGCAGCCGGGACAGGGGTGGCGGGGAGCTGTTTTTT.